These 4 T cell receptor beta chains share one sample of origin, sequenced in a study of T cell responses to AZD1222 COVID-19 vaccine. Some clones are missing from TCRdb's copy, which holds only in-frame ones; the method was immunoSEQ multiplex PCR. The table has around 160,000 clones, approximately 94% seen once. The source was peripheral blood, collected on day 0 of AZD1222 vaccination. The receptors were gathered from an adult in good health.

This chain uses TRBV27 with TRBJ1-1; D gene uncertain. V shed 2 bases and J shed 5 bases, with 9 bases lying between them. This CDR3 comprises 13 residues. The germline V gene encodes CDR1 MNHEY and CDR2 SMNVEV (reference sequence). The CDR3 protein is CASSLGRVTEAFF. In DNA form, the CDR3 reads TGTGCCAGCAGTTTAGGCAGAGTTACTGAAGCTTTCTTT.

V is TRBV7-2 and J is TRBJ1-3; D unresolved. In germline, CDR1 is SGHTA, CDR2 FQGNSA. The V gene lost 1 base and the J gene lost 0 bases, with 10 bases spanning the gap. The CDR3 consists of 16 residues. The CDR3 region has the DNA TGTGCCAGCAGCTTAGAAGCGGGCTCCTCTGGAAACACCATATATTTT. The encoded protein is CASSLEAGSSGNTIYF.

The V and J genes are TRBV18 and TRBJ2-2; tentatively, D is TRBD1 (6 bases). V was shortened by 6 bases and J by 2 bases, with 16 bases between the two germline ends. Germline V CDR1 and CDR2: KGHSH, LQKENI. The CDR3 totals 16 residues. CDR3 sequence reads: CASSDQTGSNTGELFF. CDR3 DNA sequence: TGTGCCAGCTCGGATCAGACAGGATCTAACACCGGGGAGCTGTTTTTT.

The chain uses TRBV7-3 and TRBJ1-3, with TRBD1 matching over 7 bases. The CDR3 extends over 15 amino acids. Germline CDR1 SGHTA, CDR2 FQGTGA. Trimming cost V 5 bases and J 0 bases; bases outside gene matches: 4. The CDR3 region has the DNA TGTGCCAGCAGCCCACAGGGGACCTCTGGAAACACCATATATTTT. Translating it yields CASSPQGTSGNTIYF.